The next 31 T cell receptor beta chains were all read from a single sample in a study of blood T cell repertoires in COVID-19. Here immunoSEQ multiplex PCR was the method, and the copy in TCRdb shows in-frame clones only, minus some. This sample has fewer than 65,000 clones, with roughly nine tenths found just once. Sequenced: peripheral blood. These receptors were taken from a woman aged 55-70 years with COVID-19, enrolled during active disease.

This clone has just one count. The J gene is TRBJ1-5, the V gene TRBV6-5; TRBD1 agrees at 9 bases. CDR3 length: 15 amino acids. CDR1 is MNHEY, CDR2 SVGAGI, per germline. The V segment lost 0 bases and the J segment 5 bases; nucleotides outside the gene matches: 2. The DNA for the CDR3 is TGTGCCAGCAGTTACTCGACAGGGGGAGATCAGCCCCAGCATTTT. It codes for CASSYSTGGDQPQHF.

The chain recombines TRBV2 with TRBJ1-1; D call uncertain. Germline-derived CDR1 and CDR2 are SNHLY and FYNNEI. Trimming took 1 base from V and 5 from J, leaving 5 bases between them. The CDR3 runs to 12 residues. The DNA of the CDR3 is TGTGCCAGCAGTGAAGACGAGACTGAAGCTTTCTTT. It encodes CASSEDETEAFF.

The genes are TRBV5-1 and TRBJ2-7; 7 bases fit TRBD1. The CDR3 is 14 residues long. CDR1 and CDR2 (germline): SGHRS, YFSETQ. The V segment lost 3 bases and the J segment 3 bases; nucleotides outside the gene matches: 6. The CDR3 DNA reads as TGCGCCAGCAGCTATTCGGGACAGAACTACGAGCAGTACTTC. Protein product: CASSYSGQNYEQYF.

This rearrangement joins TRBV12-3 or TRBV12-4 to TRBJ2-7; D gene unclear. The V end lost 4 bases, the J end lost 3 bases, and 4 bases lay between the germline ends. The CDR3 is made up of 11 amino acids. DNA for the CDR3: TGTGCCAGCAGTTCCTACTACGAGCAGTACTTC. Its protein product is CASSSYYEQYF.

This chain links TRBV24-1 with TRBJ1-2; D is uncertain. V was trimmed by 3 bases and J by 7 bases, leaving 11 bases between them. The V gene's germline CDR1 is KGHDR and CDR2 SFDVKD. The CDR3 spans 13 residues. This CDR3 reads CATSDPGRGGYTF. CDR3 bases: TGTGCCACCAGTGATCCGGGTCGTGGTGGCTACACCTTC.

Only a few counts were recorded for this clone. The gene calls are TRBV10-3 and TRBJ1-5, with 7 nucleotides matching TRBD1. The length of the CDR3 is 15 residues. CDR1 is ENHRY and CDR2 is SYGVKD in the germline V gene. V was clipped by 0 bases and J by 4 bases; unmatched bases: 3. The CDR3 loop is CAISESSGGNQPQHF. The CDR3 coding sequence is TGTGCCATCAGTGAGTCGTCAGGGGGGAATCAGCCCCAGCATTTT.

V gene TRBV6-6 combines with J gene TRBJ2-6, with TRBD1 matching 7 bases. The CDR3 extends over 17 amino acids. Trimming took 5 bases from V and 2 from J; bases not matched to a gene: 9. CDR1 and CDR2 (germline): MNHNY, SVGAGI (reference sequence). CDR3 sequence (DNA): TGTGCCAGCAGTCCACCGACAGGGTCCCCTGGGGCCAACGTCCTGACTTTC. Translated: CASSPPTGSPGANVLTF.

The chain combines TRBV6-2 or TRBV6-3 with TRBJ1-1; 10 nucleotides match TRBD1. Looked up from germline, CDR1 is MNHEY and CDR2 is SVGEGT. The CDR3 covers 17 residues. With 2 bases clipped from V and 0 bases from J, the junction kept 6 bases outside the gene matches. The CDR3: CASSYPTGQGLNTEAFF. The CDR3 DNA reads as TGTGCCAGCAGTTACCCCACGGGACAGGGGCTGAACACTGAAGCTTTCTTT.

The genes are TRBV7-2 and TRBJ2-5; D remains ambiguous. The V end was cut by 5 bases, the J end by 2 bases, with 12 bases between. This CDR3 is 14 amino acids long. Germline assignment: CDR1 SGHTA and CDR2 FQGNSA. In DNA, the CDR3 is TGTGCCAGCAGCCCGACACGAATACAAGAGACCCAGTACTTC. Amino acids: CASSPTRIQETQYF.

The chain employs TRBV19 and TRBJ1-5; D gene unclear. Germline V gives CDR1 LNHDA, CDR2 SQIVND (reference sequence). The CDR3 extends over 13 amino acids. Trimming pared 7 bases from V and 7 bases from J, leaving 14 bases between. As DNA, the CDR3 is TGTGCCAGTAAGAGAAGCGCCGGACAGCCCCAGCATTTT. This gives the protein CASKRSAGQPQHF.

CDR3 residues: CASSLTGGSWDIQYF. The CDR3 DNA is TGCGCCAGCAGCTTGACGGGAGGGTCATGGGACATTCAGTACTTC. V is TRBV5-1 and J is TRBJ2-4, with TRBD2 identical over 8 bases. The V gene end was trimmed by 1 base and the J gene end by 8 bases; junction bases not matched to a gene: 8. This CDR3 comprises 15 residues. In germline, CDR1 is SGHRS, CDR2 YFSETQ.

The chain links TRBV7-9 to TRBJ1-2; 8 nucleotides agree with TRBD1. The germline V gene encodes CDR1 SEHNR and CDR2 FQNEAQ (reference sequence). The CDR3 runs to 15 residues. V lost 1 base, J lost 6 bases, and 7 bases stayed unmatched. The CDR3 protein is CASSLGTGSLDGYTF. The CDR3 DNA sequence: TGTGCCAGCAGCTTAGGGACAGGGAGTTTGGATGGCTACACCTTC.

The J gene is TRBJ1-4, the V gene TRBV3-1 (or the pseudogene TRBV3-2); unclear D gene. The germline V and J ends were trimmed by 0 bases and 4 bases, with 9 bases remaining between them. This CDR3 region has 15 residues. CDR1 LGHDT and CDR2 YNNKEL come from the germline V gene (reference sequence). The CDR3 DNA sequence: TGTGCCAGCAGCCAAGAGGCATCGGGTAATGAAAAACTGTTTTTT. Translating it yields CASSQEASGNEKLFF.

The chain is built from TRBV21-1 and TRBJ1-2; TRBD1 is the table's D call and was not checked against the DNA. TRBV21-1 is annotated as a pseudogene. The CDR3 has 15 residues. Written as DNA, the CDR3 is TGTGCCAGCAGCCCCTGGACAGGGCCTCGGGATGGCTACACCTTC. Its translation is CASSPWTGPRDGYTF.

This chain connects TRBV19 to TRBJ2-3; 8 bases map to TRBD1. There are 15 residues in the CDR3. Germline CDR1 and CDR2: LNHDA and SQIVND (reference sequence). V was pared by 5 bases and J by 0 bases, with 4 bases of the junction left unmatched. The CDR3 bases are TGTGCCAGTAGTGTCCGACAGGGGAGCACAGATACGCAGTATTTT. Translating gives CASSVRQGSTDTQYF.

This chain joins TRBV7-2 and TRBJ2-3; 15 nucleotides agree with TRBD2. This CDR3 contains 16 residues. With 5 bases clipped from V and 6 bases from J, the junction kept 6 bases outside the gene matches. Germline V gene sequence: CDR1 SGHTA, CDR2 FQGNSA. CDR3 residues: CASSPRTSGRGDTQYF. The CDR3 DNA is TGTGCCAGCAGCCCCAGGACTAGCGGGAGGGGGGATACGCAGTATTTT.

This rearrangement joins TRBV4-3 to TRBJ2-3, with 10 nucleotides matching TRBD2. With V trimmed by 3 bases and J by 2 bases, 5 bases remained unmatched. The length of the CDR3 is 16 residues. In germline, CDR1 is LGHNA, CDR2 YSLEER. The CDR3 loop is CASSHALAGLTDTQYF. The CDR3 DNA reads as TGCGCCAGCAGCCATGCACTAGCGGGACTCACAGATACGCAGTATTTT.

A single count supports this clone. This chain uses TRBV5-1 with TRBJ1-5; D gene ambiguous. CDR3 length equals 15 residues. CDR1 and CDR2 (germline): SGHRS, YFSETQ. V was pared by 0 bases and J by 0 bases, with 7 bases between. The CDR3 loop is CASSLDSYSNQPQHF. CDR3 sequence (DNA): TGCGCCAGCAGCTTGGACAGTTATAGCAATCAGCCCCAGCATTTT.

The chain carries TRBV7-2 and TRBJ2-7; 9 bases agree with TRBD2. Germline loops: CDR1 SGHTA, CDR2 FQGNSA. The CDR3 extends over 15 amino acids. The trim removed 7 bases at V and 2 bases at J, leaving 9 bases unmatched. The CDR3 here is CASNPEPSGAYEQYF. In DNA form, the CDR3 reads TGTGCCAGCAACCCAGAACCTAGCGGGGCCTACGAGCAGTACTTC. Supplemented by reference TRBV7-2 and TRBJ2-7, the full variable domain reads GAGVSQSPSNKVTEKGKDVELRCDPISGHTALYWYRQSLGQGLEFLIYFQGNSAPDKSGLPSDRFSAERTGGSVSTLTIQRTQQEDSAVYLCASNPEPSGAYEQYFGPGTRLTVT.

The chain combines TRBV4-3 with TRBJ2-1, with 8 positions matching TRBD2. Germline CDR1 is LGHNA and CDR2 is YSLEER. V was clipped by 2 bases and J by 3 bases; unmatched bases: 6. The length of the CDR3 is 16 residues. The CDR3 is CASSQKIAGSYNEQFF. The DNA for the CDR3 is TGCGCCAGCAGCCAAAAAATAGCGGGAAGCTACAATGAGCAGTTCTTC.

This clone was found once. The chain couples TRBV30 to TRBJ2-7, with D maybe TRBD2 (5 bases). This CDR3 spans 12 amino acids. The germline V gene encodes CDR1 GTSNPN and CDR2 SVGIG (reference sequence). Trimming removed 8 bases at V and 3 bases at J, with 14 bases between. In nucleotides, the CDR3 is TGTGCCGGGCGGACTGGGAACTACGAGCAGTACTTC. It codes for CAGRTGNYEQYF.

The V and J genes are TRBV3-1 (or the pseudogene TRBV3-2) and TRBJ2-1, with D perhaps TRBD2 (5 bases). The CDR3 totals 17 residues. CDR1 and CDR2 from the germline V gene are LGHDT and YNNKEL (reference sequence). The V and J ends lost 6 bases and 4 bases respectively, with 22 bases between them. DNA for the CDR3: TGTGCCAGCAGTCGGGGTCTCACGGGGATCTCTTACAATGAGCAGTTCTTC. The encoded protein is CASSRGLTGISYNEQFF.

This rearrangement joins TRBV9 to TRBJ1-1, with D possibly matching TRBD1 (6 bases). Trimming left V 0 bases short and J 4 bases short, with 13 bases between. The CDR3 sequence is 15 residues long. Germline values: CDR1 SGDLS, CDR2 YYNGEE. The CDR3 spells CASSVVGGGATEAFF. DNA of the CDR3: TGTGCCAGCAGCGTAGTGGGAGGGGGAGCCACTGAAGCTTTCTTT.

The rearrangement uses TRBV7-9 and TRBJ2-7, with D possibly TRBD1 on 6 matching bases. Germline CDR1 SEHNR, CDR2 FQNEAQ (reference sequence). V dropped 4 bases and J dropped 6 bases, with 16 bases sitting between them. The CDR3 extends over 14 amino acids. The CDR3 DNA sequence: TGTGCCAGCAGCTGGACAGCATCTTCCGTCGAGCAGTACTTC. This encodes CASSWTASSVEQYF.

V and J are TRBV14 and TRBJ2-7, with a tentative D call TRBD2 (6 bases). This CDR3 region has 13 residues. Germline V CDR1 and CDR2: SGHDN, FVKESK. V was pared by 3 bases and J by 3 bases, with 9 bases between. CDR3 sequence reads: CASSQGLIYEQYF. The CDR3 coding sequence is TGTGCCAGCAGCCAGGGACTGATCTACGAGCAGTACTTC. The variable domain in full, completed from reference TRBV14 and TRBJ2-7, reads EAGVTQFPSHSVIEKGQTVTLRCDPISGHDNLYWYRRVMGKEIKFLLHFVKESKQDESGMPNNRFLAERTGGTYSTLKVQPAELEDSGVYFCASSQGLIYEQYFGPGTRLTVT.

The genes are TRBV7-9 and TRBJ2-5; maybe TRBD2 (6 bases). V gave up 3 bases and J gave up 1 base, with 9 bases separating them. Germline CDR1 SEHNR, CDR2 FQNEAQ (reference sequence). This CDR3 spans 14 amino acids. The CDR3 bases are TGTGCCAGCAGCTTGGGGGGAGGCCAAGAGACCCAGTACTTC. Translated, it gives CASSLGGGQETQYF.

The gene calls are TRBV27 and TRBJ2-7; 7 bases fit TRBD2. V gave up 1 base and J gave up 6 bases; unmatched junction bases: 9. Germline CDR1 reads MNHEY; CDR2 reads SMNVEV (reference sequence). The CDR3 consists of 15 residues. CDR3 DNA sequence: TGTGCCAGCAGTTTATGGGAGGGCGGGCACGGCGAGCAGTACTTC. Translating gives CASSLWEGGHGEQYF.

The chain has TRBV27 and TRBJ1-1; D might be TRBD1 (5 bases). V lost 3 bases to trimming and J lost 0 bases, with 14 bases between them. The CDR3 length is 16 residues. The V gene's germline CDR1 is MNHEY and CDR2 SMNVEV (reference sequence). The CDR3 reads CASSFQQGPVNTEAFF. The CDR3, as DNA: TGTGCCAGCAGTTTCCAGCAGGGCCCCGTGAACACTGAAGCTTTCTTT.

V is TRBV7-9 and J is TRBJ1-1; 7 positions match TRBD1. The germline V gene encodes CDR1 SEHNR and CDR2 FQNEAQ (reference sequence). The CDR3 covers 16 residues. V was clipped by 2 bases and J by 1 base; unmatched bases: 7. CDR3 protein: CASSLPRGTANTEAFF. The CDR3 DNA sequence: TGTGCCAGCAGCTTACCCAGAGGGACAGCGAACACTGAAGCTTTCTTT.

The chain has TRBV27 and TRBJ2-7, with D possibly TRBD2 on 5 matching bases. V shed 0 bases and J shed 1 base, with 19 bases lying between them. The V gene's germline CDR1 is MNHEY and CDR2 SMNVEV (reference sequence). The CDR3 extends over 18 amino acids. CDR3 residues: CASSLSGGRFTKSYEQYF. The CDR3 DNA reads TGTGCCAGCAGTTTATCAGGCGGGCGGTTTACTAAATCCTACGAGCAGTACTTC.

The gene calls are TRBV27 and TRBJ1-5; D ambiguous. The CDR3 extends over 14 amino acids. Trimming took off 8 bases at V and 2 bases at J, with 13 bases between the two ends. Germline CDR1 MNHEY, CDR2 SMNVEV (reference sequence). As DNA, the CDR3 is TGTGCCAGCGGCCAGGTAATTGGCAATCAGCCCCAGCATTTT. Translation gives CASGQVIGNQPQHF.